This T cell receptor (beta chain) was captured in a study of blood T cell repertoires in COVID-19. The wider study: The study drew acute and convalescent COVID-19 samples from the United States, Italy and Spain.

Donors in Cohort 3 who had recovered were those with two negative PCRs, healthcare professional clearance, or resolution of their symptoms. As to this clone: Distinct nucleotide sequences in the sample also encode this CDR3.

Methods used by the authors: Amplifying reference gene primers gave estimates of nucleated cell counts. Here immunoSEQ multiplex PCR was the method, and the copy in TCRdb shows in-frame clones only, minus some. V, J and clone size are taken as reported in that table, and D and trimming were inferred from the DNA itself. The sample shows about 280,000 clones, around 90% of them seen only once. Sequenced input: PBMCs or T cells enriched from blood (not recorded which). The sequence came from a woman aged 35 to 49 who had recovered from COVID-19.

The CDR3 here is CASSLLGGYEQYF. The CDR3 nucleotides are TGTGCCAGCAGTTTATTAGGCGGGTACGAGCAGTACTTC. V and J are TRBV28 and TRBJ2-7, with D possibly matching TRBD2 (5 bases). The CDR3 totals 13 residues. Germline V lookup: CDR1 MDHEN, CDR2 SYDVKM. Trimming pared 1 base from V and 4 bases from J, leaving 8 bases between.